This entry concerns a single T cell receptor beta chain. Produced via immunoSEQ multiplex PCR; TCRdb's table is partial and in-frame only. Here the sample spans around 240,000 clones, 86% being singletons. The data belong to a study of blood T cell repertoires in COVID-19. Study in general: Acute and convalescent COVID-19 specimens originated in the United States, Italy and Spain.

Participants, about 18 to 90 years old, spanned around 25 US areas. The TCR was taken from a woman aged 50 to 65 who had recovered from COVID-19. The sample consisted of PBMCs or T cells enriched from blood (not recorded which).

The CDR3 reads CATSRVTSGEETQYF. The CDR3, as DNA: TGTGCCACCAGCAGAGTTACGAGCGGGGAGGAGACCCAGTACTTC. V usage is TRBV15 and J usage is TRBJ2-5; 7 bases are shared with TRBD2. This CDR3 spans 15 amino acids. Germline V gives CDR1 LNHNV, CDR2 YYDKDF (reference sequence). V shed 1 base, J shed 5 bases, and the junction held 7 bases outside the gene matches.